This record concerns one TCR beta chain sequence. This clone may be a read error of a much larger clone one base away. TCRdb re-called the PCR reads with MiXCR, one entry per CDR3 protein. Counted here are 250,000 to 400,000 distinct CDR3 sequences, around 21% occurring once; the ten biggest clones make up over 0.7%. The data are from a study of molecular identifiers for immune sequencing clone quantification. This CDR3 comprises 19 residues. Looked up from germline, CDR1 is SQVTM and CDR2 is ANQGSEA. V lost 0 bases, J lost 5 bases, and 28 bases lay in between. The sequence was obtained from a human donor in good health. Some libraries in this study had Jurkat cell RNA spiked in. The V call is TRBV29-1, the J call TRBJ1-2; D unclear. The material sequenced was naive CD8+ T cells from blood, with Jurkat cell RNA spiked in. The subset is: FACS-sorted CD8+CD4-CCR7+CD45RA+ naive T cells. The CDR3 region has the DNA TGCAGCGTTGAAGACTCCCCCCGGCAGGATGGACCTACAACGTATGGCTACACCTTC. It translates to CSVEDSPRQDGPTTYGYTF.